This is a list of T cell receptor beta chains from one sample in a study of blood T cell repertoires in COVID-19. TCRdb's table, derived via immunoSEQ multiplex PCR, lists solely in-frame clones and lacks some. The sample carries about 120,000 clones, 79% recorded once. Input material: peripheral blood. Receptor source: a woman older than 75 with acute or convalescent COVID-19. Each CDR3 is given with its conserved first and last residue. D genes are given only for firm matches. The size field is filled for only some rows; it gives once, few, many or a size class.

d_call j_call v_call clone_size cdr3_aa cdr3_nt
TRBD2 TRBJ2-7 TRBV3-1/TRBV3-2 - CASSQAMRSGGTQYF TGTGCCAGCAGCCAAGCAATGAGGAGCGGGGGGACGCAGTACTTC
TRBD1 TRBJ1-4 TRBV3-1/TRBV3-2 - CASSQQGVEKLFF TGTGCCAGCAGCCAACAGGGGGTCGAAAAACTGTTTTTT
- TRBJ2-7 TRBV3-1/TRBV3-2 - CASSRGTPYEQYF TGTGCCAGCAGCCGGGGGACACCCTACGAGCAGTACTTC
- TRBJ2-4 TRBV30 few CAWSRGPAKNIQYF TGTGCCTGGAGTCGAGGCCCAGCCAAAAACATTCAGTACTTC
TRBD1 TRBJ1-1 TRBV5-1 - CASSPAQGARGTEAFF TGCGCCAGCAGCCCAGCACAGGGGGCGCGAGGCACTGAAGCTTTCTTT
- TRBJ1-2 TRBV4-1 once CASSQDRWTAYGF TGCGCCAGCAGCCAAGATCGGTGGACAGCGTATGGCTTC
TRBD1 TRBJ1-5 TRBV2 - CASSGGRGYQPQHF TGTGCCAGCAGTGGGGGCAGGGGGTATCAGCCCCAGCATTTT
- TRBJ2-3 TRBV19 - CASTLGVKFRTDTQYF TGTGCCAGTACCCTAGGTGTTAAGTTTCGCACAGATACGCAGTATTTT
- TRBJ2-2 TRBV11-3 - CASSLSGVSGELFF TGTGCCAGCAGCTTGTCGGGAGTCTCCGGGGAGCTGTTTTTT
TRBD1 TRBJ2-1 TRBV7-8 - CASRPPVGTGGADNEQFF TGTGCCAGCAGACCGCCCGTCGGGACAGGGGGCGCAGACAATGAGCAGTTCTTC
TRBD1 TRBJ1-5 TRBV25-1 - CASSGSTGAGNQPQHF TGTGCCAGCAGTGGATCCACAGGGGCAGGCAATCAGCCCCAGCATTTT
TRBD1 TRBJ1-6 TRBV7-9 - CASSPRQGDSPLHF TGTGCCAGCAGCCCGAGACAGGGTGATTCACCCCTCCACTTT
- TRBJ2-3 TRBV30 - CAWSRLSDTQYF TGTGCCTGGAGTCGCCTGAGTGATACGCAGTATTTT
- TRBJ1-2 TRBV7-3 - CASSLGRQGYGYTF TGTGCCAGCAGCTTAGGGCGGCAGGGCTATGGCTACACCTTC
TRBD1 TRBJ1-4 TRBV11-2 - CASSQQGAWANEKLFF TGTGCCAGCAGCCAACAGGGGGCGTGGGCTAATGAAAAACTGTTTTTT
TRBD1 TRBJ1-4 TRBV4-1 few CASSPGTGSDNEKLFF TGCGCCAGCAGCCCGGGGACAGGCAGTGATAATGAAAAACTGTTTTTT
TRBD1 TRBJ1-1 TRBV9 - CASSVGSRQGRGTEAFF TGTGCCAGCAGCGTAGGATCAAGACAGGGTCGGGGCACTGAAGCTTTCTTT
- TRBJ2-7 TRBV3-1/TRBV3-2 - CASSQEANGTLVNFEQYF TGTGCCAGCAGCCAAGAGGCGAATGGGACTCTCGTCAACTTCGAGCAGTACTTC
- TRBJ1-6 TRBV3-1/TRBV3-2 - CASSPTPTTDSPLHF TGTGCCAGCAGCCCGACCCCGACTACAGATTCACCCCTCCACTTT
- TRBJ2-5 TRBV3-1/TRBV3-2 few CASSQETGWETQYF TGTGCCAGCAGCCAAGAAACGGGGTGGGAGACCCAGTACTTC
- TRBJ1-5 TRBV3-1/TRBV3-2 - CASSQGTVNQPQHF TGTGCCAGCAGCCAAGGGACAGTCAATCAGCCCCAGCATTTT
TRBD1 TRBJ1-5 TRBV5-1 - CASSTGVDQPQHF TGCGCCAGCAGTACAGGGGTTGATCAGCCCCAGCATTTT
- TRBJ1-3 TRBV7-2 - CASSPRGFRDTIYF TGTGCCAGCAGCCCCCGAGGATTTCGAGACACCATATATTTT
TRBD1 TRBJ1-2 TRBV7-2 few CASSLRNLGQSGNYGYTF TGTGCCAGCAGCTTAAGGAACCTGGGACAGTCCGGAAACTATGGCTACACCTTC
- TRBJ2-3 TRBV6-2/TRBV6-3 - CASSAIEYRTDTQYF TGTGCCAGCAGCGCGATAGAATATCGGACAGATACGCAGTATTTT
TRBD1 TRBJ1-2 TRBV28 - CASSLSYSTGAGGGYTF TGTGCCAGCAGTTTATCCTACTCGACAGGGGCCGGAGGGGGCTACACCTTC
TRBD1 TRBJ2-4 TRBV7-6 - CASSSLHRLQGESNIQYF TGTGCCAGCAGCAGCTTACACCGACTACAGGGGGAAAGCAACATTCAGTACTTC
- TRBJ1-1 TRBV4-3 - CASSQEVGARRAFF TGCGCCAGCAGCCAAGAGGTAGGGGCCAGGAGAGCTTTCTTT
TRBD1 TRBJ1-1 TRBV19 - CASSSTGAPRAFF TGTGCCAGTAGCTCTACAGGGGCCCCCAGAGCTTTCTTT
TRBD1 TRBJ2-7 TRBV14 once CASSPRTGYYEQYF TGTGCCAGCAGCCCCCGGACAGGGTACTACGAGCAGTACTTC
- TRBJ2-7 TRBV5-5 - CASSLSSAYEQYF TGTGCCAGCAGCTTGTCGTCAGCCTACGAGCAGTACTTC
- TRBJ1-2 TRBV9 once CASSTHTRGGYTF TGTGCCAGCAGCACCCACACCCGGGGTGGCTACACCTTC
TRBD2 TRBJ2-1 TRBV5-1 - CASSLVQREGNEQFF TGCGCCAGCAGCTTGGTCCAGCGGGAGGGCAATGAGCAGTTCTTC
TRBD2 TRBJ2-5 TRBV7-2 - CASSFQRGERETQYF TGTGCCAGCAGCTTCCAGCGGGGCGAGAGGGAGACCCAGTACTTC
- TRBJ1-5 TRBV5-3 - CARSPDREHSNQPQHF TGTGCCAGAAGCCCGGACAGAGAACATAGCAATCAGCCCCAGCATTTT
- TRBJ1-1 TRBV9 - CASSVDGGSGTEAFF TGTGCCAGCAGCGTAGACGGGGGGTCGGGCACTGAAGCTTTCTTT
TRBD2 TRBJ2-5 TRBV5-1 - CASSGGTSLPQETQYF TGCGCCAGCAGCGGGGGGACTAGCCTGCCCCAAGAGACCCAGTACTTC
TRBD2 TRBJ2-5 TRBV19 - CASSTLTSASLQETQYF TGTGCCAGTAGTACCCTGACTAGCGCCTCCCTTCAAGAGACCCAGTACTTC
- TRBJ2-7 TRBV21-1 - CASSKWDRGSYEQYF TGTGCCAGCAGCAAATGGGACAGGGGATCCTACGAGCAGTACTTC
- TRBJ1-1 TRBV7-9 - CASSPLGGNTEAFF TGTGCCAGCAGCCCCCTGGGAGGGAACACTGAAGCTTTCTTT
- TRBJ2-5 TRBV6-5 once CASMRDQETQYF TGTGCCAGCATGCGGGACCAAGAGACCCAGTACTTC
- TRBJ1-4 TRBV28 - CASSLSGTNEKLFF TGTGCCAGCAGTTTATCGGGAACTAATGAAAAACTGTTTTTT
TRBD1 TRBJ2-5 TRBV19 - CASSITGGQETQYF TGTGCCAGTAGTATAACAGGGGGTCAGGAGACCCAGTACTTC
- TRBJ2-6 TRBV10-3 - CAISEGPPGANVLTF TGTGCCATCAGTGAGGGCCCACCTGGGGCCAACGTCCTGACTTTC
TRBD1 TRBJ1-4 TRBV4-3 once CASSQGTGGLGKLFF TGCGCCAGCAGCCAAGGGACAGGGGGTTTAGGAAAACTGTTTTTT
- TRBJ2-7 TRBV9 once CASSVLGDRTHEQYF TGTGCCAGCAGCGTACTAGGCGACAGGACCCACGAGCAGTACTTC
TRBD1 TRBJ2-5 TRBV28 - CASRQQGQETQYF TGTGCCAGCAGACAACAGGGGCAAGAGACCCAGTACTTC
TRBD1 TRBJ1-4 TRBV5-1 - CASSEGQGNEKLFF TGCGCCAGCAGCGAGGGACAGGGGAATGAAAAACTGTTTTTT
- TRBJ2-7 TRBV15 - CAYRGREPSYEQYF TGTGCCTACCGGGGGCGGGAGCCCTCCTACGAGCAGTACTTC
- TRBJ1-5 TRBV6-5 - CASSYRGSNQPQHF TGTGCCAGCAGTTATCGGGGTAGCAATCAGCCCCAGCATTTT
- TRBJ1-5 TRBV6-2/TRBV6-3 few CASSRLGLPVGSNQPQHF TGTGCCAGCAGTCGCCTTGGACTGCCCGTCGGTAGCAATCAGCCCCAGCATTTT
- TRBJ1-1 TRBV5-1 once CASSVGTPRMNTEAFF TGCGCCAGCAGCGTGGGGACACCCCGAATGAACACTGAAGCTTTCTTT
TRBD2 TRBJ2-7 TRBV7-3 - CASSPSGGYEQYF TGTGCCAGCAGCCCTAGCGGGGGGTACGAGCAGTACTTC
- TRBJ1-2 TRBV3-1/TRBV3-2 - CASSQTGYGYTF TGTGCCAGCAGCCAGACAGGTTATGGCTACACCTTC
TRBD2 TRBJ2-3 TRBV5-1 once CASSLLAGGTDTQYF TGCGCCAGCAGCTTACTAGCGGGGGGGACAGATACGCAGTATTTT